Sequencing of this T cell receptor (beta chain) was carried out in a study of human T cells and chemical hapten exposure. Study-level background: How much TCR each sample yielded varied, mostly because pooled library volumes differed slightly. General study points: No shift was seen in TCRs above 1 in 1000 frequency with DPC sensitization.

The germline V gene has CDR1 MNHEY and CDR2 SMNVEV (reference sequence). This CDR3 is built from 16 residues. Between the trimmed V and J ends, which lost 4 bases and 6 bases, there was a span of 19 bases. The library tagged each cDNA molecule with unique molecular identifiers. Original handling: The number of TCRs in each sample had a median of about 96,000 and spanned roughly 23,224 to 750,000. Via MiXCR, TCRdb re-called the RACE reads, giving one row per CDR3 protein. The V and J calls come from TCRdb's annotation, not from the publication. The profile shows about 70,000 distinct CDR3 sequences, under 7.5% of them singletons. About this clonotype: Its antigen is as yet unknown.

Time point described: healthy volunteer bleed at 6 weeks. The starting material, unfractionated whole blood, was used for total RNA extraction. The TCR comes from a female donor in good health. Some clones in this sample may be carry-over from other donors' samples. The chain recombines TRBV27 with TRBJ2-1, with no clear D. Sequenced input: whole blood. CDR3 residues: CASSSSPAHNANEQFF. In nucleotides, the CDR3 is TGTGCCAGCAGTTCCTCCCCCGCACACAACGCCAATGAGCAGTTCTTC.